This T cell receptor beta chain came from a study of cytomegalovirus exposure and HLA in healthy donors. Both 60 Vbeta primers and 13 Jbeta primers went into the PCR. The data were produced by immunoSEQ multiplex PCR, yet TCRdb's version contains in-frame clones alone and is incomplete. The profile covers about 120,000 clones, with about 80% appearing a single time and around 3% taken by the ten largest. J was trimmed by 4 bases and V by 4 bases; bases with no gene match: 4. The CDR3 consists of 14 residues. Per germline, CDR1 MNHNY and CDR2 SVGAGI (reference sequence). The sequenced material came from PBMCs. The chain recombines TRBV6-6 with TRBJ2-3, with 8 nucleotides matching TRBD1. The receptor's source is a woman aged 50 to 60 in good health and CMV-seronegative. The CDR3 region is CASSWAGGADTQYF. In DNA form, the CDR3 reads TGTGCCAGCAGTTGGGCAGGGGGCGCAGATACGCAGTATTTT.